The rows below give T cell receptor beta chains drawn from one sample of a study of T-cell memory formation after mild COVID-19. TCRdb redid the calling of the 5' RACE reads with MiXCR, one entry per CDR3 protein. The sample holds more than 300,000 distinct CDR3 sequences; 20% to 25% are singletons and the top ten take roughly 23%. The material sequenced was PBMCs or a T cell subset sorted from them (not recorded which). These receptor sequences come from a man younger than 35 who had mild COVID-19 (a few samples of this study predate the infection). Cell type and time point are not known. Both conserved end residues are part of each CDR3. The order of the fields is J gene, D gene, clone size, V gene, CDR3 DNA, CDR3 protein. The D gene is left open where the match is weak. Part of the rows lack a size; the others show once, few, many or a class for expanded clones.

J: TRBJ1-1
D: NA
size: NA
V: TRBV12-2
DNA: TGTGCAAGTCGCCATTCCAGCGGCCACGGTGGGGCTGAAGCTTTCTTT
CDR3: CASRHSSGHGGAEAFF

J: TRBJ2-7
D: NA
size: NA
V: TRBV4-1
DNA: TGCGCCAGCAGCCAAGTGGTACGCGGGACCGAGCAGTACTTC
CDR3: CASSQVVRGTEQYF

J: TRBJ2-1
D: NA
size: few
V: TRBV7-6
DNA: TGTGCCAGCAGTTCCCCCCTTTACAATGAGCAGTTCTTC
CDR3: CASSSPLYNEQFF

J: TRBJ2-5
D: NA
size: NA
V: TRBV5-1
DNA: TGCGCCAGCAGCTTGGAAGGATCCGGATACGCCCTAGGTGGAGAGACCCAGTACTTC
CDR3: CASSLEGSGYALGGETQYF

J: TRBJ2-2
D: NA
size: NA
V: TRBV4-3
DNA: TGCGCCAGCAGCCAAGGACAGAGGAACACCGGGGAGCTGTTTTTT
CDR3: CASSQGQRNTGELFF

J: TRBJ2-7
D: TRBD2
size: NA
V: TRBV18
DNA: TGTGCCAGCTCACCACCTCCAGGGACTAGCGGTTCCTACGAGCAGTACTTC
CDR3: CASSPPPGTSGSYEQYF

J: TRBJ2-2
D: NA
size: few
V: TRBV18
DNA: TGTGCCAGCACCTACTGGATCGCCGCGAACACCGGGGAGCTGTTTTTT
CDR3: CASTYWIAANTGELFF

J: TRBJ1-4
D: NA
size: NA
V: TRBV7-9
DNA: TGTGCCAGCAGCCTTGGCGGGGAAACACTGTTTTTT
CDR3: CASSLGGETLFF

J: TRBJ1-2
D: NA
size: NA
V: TRBV7-9
DNA: TGTGCCAGCAGCTTATTGCAGGGCTATGGCTACACCTTC
CDR3: CASSLLQGYGYTF

J: TRBJ2-5
D: TRBD1
size: few
V: TRBV2
DNA: TGTGCCAGCAGTCAAATGGGACAGGGGGCTGAGACCCAGTACTTC
CDR3: CASSQMGQGAETQYF

J: TRBJ2-1
D: NA
size: NA
V: TRBV7-9
DNA: TGTGCCAGCAGCTCGGCCGACCAAAATGAGCAGTTCTTC
CDR3: CASSSADQNEQFF

J: TRBJ2-5
D: TRBD2
size: NA
V: TRBV7-9
DNA: TGTGCCAGTGGACTAGCGGGGGTTGTTTCGGAGACCCAGTACTTC
CDR3: CASGLAGVVSETQYF

J: TRBJ2-7
D: TRBD2
size: few
V: TRBV6-5
DNA: TGTGCCAGCAGTTCCCGACTAGCGGGGGGCATAGAGCAGTACTTC
CDR3: CASSSRLAGGIEQYF

J: TRBJ2-6
D: NA
size: few
V: TRBV7-9
DNA: TGTGCCAGCAGCCGGGTCCACTCTGGGGCCAACGTCCTGACTTTC
CDR3: CASSRVHSGANVLTF

J: TRBJ1-5
D: NA
size: few
V: TRBV10-3
DNA: TGTGCCATCAGTGAAGCGAGGGGATACCAGCCCCAGCATTTT
CDR3: CAISEARGYQPQHF

J: TRBJ2-5
D: TRBD2
size: NA
V: TRBV11-2
DNA: TGTGCCAGCAGCTCGTTAGCGGGGACGGAGACCCAGTACTTC
CDR3: CASSSLAGTETQYF

J: TRBJ1-1
D: NA
size: NA
V: TRBV28
DNA: TGTGCCAGCAGTTTCCGGGAGGGGGCTTTCTTT
CDR3: CASSFREGAFF

J: TRBJ2-1
D: TRBD1
size: NA
V: TRBV6-5
DNA: TGTGCCAGCAGTTACGATTACAGGGGGCGCAATGAGCAGTTCTTC
CDR3: CASSYDYRGRNEQFF

J: TRBJ1-1
D: NA
size: few
V: TRBV24-1
DNA: TGTGCCACCAGTGATTCGGGGGGAATGAACACTGAAGCTTTCTTT
CDR3: CATSDSGGMNTEAFF

J: TRBJ2-2
D: NA
size: many
V: TRBV5-1
DNA: TGCGCCAGCAGCTTGGACGCCCCCGAGACCGGGGAGCTGTTTTTT
CDR3: CASSLDAPETGELFF

J: TRBJ2-1
D: TRBD2
size: NA
V: TRBV15
DNA: TGTGCCACCAGCAGCGGACTAGTCACCTACAATGAGCAGTTCTTC
CDR3: CATSSGLVTYNEQFF

J: TRBJ2-3
D: TRBD1
size: NA
V: TRBV7-9
DNA: TGTGCCAGCAGCTCCGGGACAGGGGTTTGGAAAGATACGCAGTATTTT
CDR3: CASSSGTGVWKDTQYF

J: TRBJ1-1
D: NA
size: few
V: TRBV29-1
DNA: TGCAGCGGGGTTCCACAGGGTGGTACTGAAGCTTTCTTT
CDR3: CSGVPQGGTEAFF

J: TRBJ2-3
D: NA
size: few
V: TRBV5-1
DNA: TGCGCCAGCAGGTCCAGGGATCGGCTAGGGGATACGCAGTATTTT
CDR3: CASRSRDRLGDTQYF

J: TRBJ2-5
D: NA
size: few
V: TRBV6-4
DNA: TGTGCCAGCAGTCGGACAGAGCAAGAGACCCAGTACTTC
CDR3: CASSRTEQETQYF

J: TRBJ2-5
D: NA
size: many
V: TRBV23-1
DNA: TGCGCCAGCAGTCAATCTTGGGAGACCCAGTACTTC
CDR3: CASSQSWETQYF

J: TRBJ1-2
D: NA
size: few
V: TRBV6-5
DNA: TGTGCCAGCAGTTCCCATAACACAGCCTATGGCTACACCTTC
CDR3: CASSSHNTAYGYTF

J: TRBJ2-3
D: NA
size: NA
V: TRBV10-3
DNA: TGTGCCATCAGTGAGCCCGGGGTTGTGCGAGATACGCAGTATTTT
CDR3: CAISEPGVVRDTQYF

J: TRBJ1-2
D: NA
size: NA
V: TRBV5-6
DNA: TGTGCCAGCAGCCGGGATAGGTCCAACTATGGCTACACCTTC
CDR3: CASSRDRSNYGYTF

J: TRBJ2-5
D: TRBD2
size: NA
V: TRBV7-9
DNA: TGTGCCAGCAGCTTAGTTTCGGGGCTAGCGGGGGGAGAGACCCAGTACTTC
CDR3: CASSLVSGLAGGETQYF

J: TRBJ2-5
D: TRBD1
size: NA
V: TRBV6-2/TRBV6-3
DNA: TGTGCCAGCAGTTCCTTACCCAGGGACAGGGTCCAAGAGACCCAGTACTTC
CDR3: CASSSLPRDRVQETQYF